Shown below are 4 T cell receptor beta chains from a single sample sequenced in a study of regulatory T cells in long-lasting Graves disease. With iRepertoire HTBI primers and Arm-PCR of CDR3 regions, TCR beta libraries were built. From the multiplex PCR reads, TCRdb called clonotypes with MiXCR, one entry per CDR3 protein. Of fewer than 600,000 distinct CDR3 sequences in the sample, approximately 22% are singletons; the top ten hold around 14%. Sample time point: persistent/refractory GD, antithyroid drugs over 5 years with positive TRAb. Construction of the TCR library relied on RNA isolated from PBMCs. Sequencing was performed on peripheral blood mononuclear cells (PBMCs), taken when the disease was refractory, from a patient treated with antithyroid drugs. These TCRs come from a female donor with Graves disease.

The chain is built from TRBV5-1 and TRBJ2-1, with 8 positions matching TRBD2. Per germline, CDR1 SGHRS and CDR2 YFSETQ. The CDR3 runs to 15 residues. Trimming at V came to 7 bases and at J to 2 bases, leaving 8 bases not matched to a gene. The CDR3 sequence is CASSTRGDTYNEQFF. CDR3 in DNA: TGCGCCAGCTCGACGCGGGGGGACACCTACAATGAGCAGTTCTTC.

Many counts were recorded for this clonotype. This CDR3 reads CASSLGGFRNQPQHF. The CDR3 nucleotides read TGTGCCAGCAGTTTAGGGGGCTTTCGAAATCAGCCCCAGCATTTT. V and J are TRBV28 and TRBJ1-5, with a possible D match to TRBD1 (6 bases). Germline V lookup: CDR1 MDHEN, CDR2 SYDVKM. Between the trimmed V and J ends, which lost 2 bases and 4 bases, there was a span of 12 bases. The CDR3 loop spans 15 amino acids.

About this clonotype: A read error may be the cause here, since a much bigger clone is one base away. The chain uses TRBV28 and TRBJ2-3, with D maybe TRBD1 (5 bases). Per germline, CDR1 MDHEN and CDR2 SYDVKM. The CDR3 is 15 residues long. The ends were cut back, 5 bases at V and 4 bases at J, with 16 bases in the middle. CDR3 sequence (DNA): TGTGCCAGCAGTCGTTCATCGGCAGGGTCAGATACGCAGTATTTT. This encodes CASSRSSAGSDTQYF.

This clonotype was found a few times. The DNA for the CDR3 is TGTGCCAGCAGTTCCATCACTAGCACAGATACGCAGTATTTT. Translated: CASSSITSTDTQYF. The genes are TRBV6-2 or TRBV6-3 and TRBJ2-3; D is undetermined. The CDR3 is 14 residues long. V lost 4 bases and J 0 bases, leaving 8 bases between the germline ends. Looked up from germline, CDR1 is MNHEY and CDR2 is SVGEGT.